The rows below give T cell receptor beta chains drawn from one sample of a study of cytomegalovirus exposure and HLA in healthy donors. Using immunoSEQ multiplex PCR, the repertoire was profiled, and TCRdb retains in-frame clones only, with some absent. This table has around 130,000 clones, over 70% appearing once. Sequences were obtained from PBMCs. All receptors come from a middle-aged woman in good health and CMV-seropositive. CDR3s include the opening cysteine and the closing phenylalanine or tryptophan. The D gene is left open where the match is weak. Size tells how often a clone was seen (once, few, many) or the class of an expanded clone, and some rows leave it out.

abundance	j_gene	v_gene	d_gene	CDR3nt	CDR3aa
.	TRBJ2-6	TRBV5-1	.	TGCGCCAGCAGCTCCCGAGGGTCCTCTGCTGGGGCCAACGTCCTGACTTTC	CASSSRGSSAGANVLTF
.	TRBJ2-7	TRBV15	.	TGTGCCACCAGCAGAGATTTCGTTGAGACAGTTCATTTC	CATSRDFVETVHF
few	TRBJ2-2	TRBV2	TRBD2	TGTGCCAGCAGGGTACTAGCGGGAGGGCCGGGCACCGGGGAGCTGTTTTTT	CASRVLAGGPGTGELFF
once	TRBJ2-3	TRBV7-2	TRBD2	TGTGCCAGCAGCTCCGCCAGCGGGGGGGGGCGCACAGATACGCAGTATTTT	CASSSASGGGRTDTQYF
.	TRBJ1-4	TRBV9	TRBD1	TGTGCCAGCAGCGGATCGACAGGGGGAAATGAAAAACTGTTTTTT	CASSGSTGGNEKLFF
.	TRBJ2-3	TRBV7-3	.	TGTGCCAGCAGCCAAACGGGGGAGGCGGCAGATACGCAGTATTTT	CASSQTGEAADTQYF
.	TRBJ1-2	TRBV7-2	.	TGTGCCAGCAGTATGGGGGGGCCCCCTAACTATGGCTACACCTTC	CASSMGGPPNYGYTF
.	TRBJ2-7	TRBV27	TRBD1	TGTGCCAGCAGTTCCCGGGACAGAGAATACGAGCAGTACTTC	CASSSRDREYEQYF
.	TRBJ2-7	TRBV7-7	TRBD1	TGTGCTAGCAGCTTAGTCCCGGGACAGGGGGCGTCCGAGCAGTACTTC	CASSLVPGQGASEQYF
.	TRBJ1-3	TRBV6-6	TRBD1	TGTGCCAGCAGTATGACAGGGGCTAGCTCTGGAAACACCATATATTTT	CASSMTGASSGNTIYF
.	TRBJ2-7	TRBV5-1	TRBD2	TGCGCCAGCAGCTTAGCGGGGGCCGCCTACGAGCAGTACTTC	CASSLAGAAYEQYF
.	TRBJ1-2	TRBV6-1	.	TGTGCCAGCAGTTCGGTCGTTGGCTACACCTTC	CASSSVVGYTF
.	TRBJ1-2	TRBV29-1	TRBD1	TGCAGCGTTGAAGGACAGGGGGCGGATTATGGCTACACCTTC	CSVEGQGADYGYTF
.	TRBJ2-7	TRBV7-6	TRBD1	TGTGCCAGCAGCTCGGACAGGGGTATAGGCGAGCAGTACTTC	CASSSDRGIGEQYF
.	TRBJ2-7	TRBV19	.	TGTGCCAGTAGTATAGGGGGGGACTACGAGCAGTACTTC	CASSIGGDYEQYF
.	TRBJ2-5	TRBV28	TRBD2	TGTGCCAGCAGTGCCCGGGGGGGGTCCATCATAGAGACCCAGTACTTC	CASSARGGSIIETQYF
.	TRBJ1-2	TRBV5-6	.	TGTGCCAGCAGCGCCGACAGAGCATATGGCTACACCTTC	CASSADRAYGYTF
.	TRBJ2-7	TRBV5-1	TRBD2	TGCGCCAGCAGCCTTCCTCGGGTGACTAGCGGGAGTCTGACCACCTACGAGCAGTACTTC	CASSLPRVTSGSLTTYEQYF
.	TRBJ1-6	TRBV10-3	TRBD1	TGTGCCACGGCCGGGACAGATAATTCACCCCTCCACTTT	CATAGTDNSPLHF
.	TRBJ1-2	TRBV5-6	.	TGTGCCAGCAGCTTAATACATTCAGGTCCTTATGGCTGCACCTTC	CASSLIHSGPYGCTF
.	TRBJ1-6	TRBV9	.	TGTGCCAGCAGCGTAGTCGGGGGGGGAAATTCACCCCTCCACTTT	CASSVVGGGNSPLHF
.	TRBJ2-7	TRBV28	.	TGTGCCAGCAGTTTGTCTCTGGAGCAGTACTTC	CASSLSLEQYF
few	TRBJ2-1	TRBV7-7	TRBD1	TGTGCCAGCAGCTCTGACAGGGGGGCGTACAATGAGCAGTTCTTC	CASSSDRGAYNEQFF
.	TRBJ2-4	TRBV7-2	.	TGTGCCAGCAGCCCCAGGACAGTCGGGAACATTCAGTACTTC	CASSPRTVGNIQYF
.	TRBJ1-6	TRBV6-6	TRBD1	TGTGCCAGCAGCCCCTCCAGGGGGTCTAATTCACCCCTCCACTTT	CASSPSRGSNSPLHF
.	TRBJ2-5	TRBV7-3	.	TGTGCCAGCAGCCCCTGGGGGGACGGCGGAACAGAGACCCAGTACTTC	CASSPWGDGGTETQYF
few	TRBJ1-1	TRBV5-4	.	TGTGCCAGCAGCCCAACAGAGAACACTGAAGCTTTCTTT	CASSPTENTEAFF
.	TRBJ2-1	TRBV14	.	TGTGCCAGCAGCCCGGGGAGGATTTACAATGAGCAGTTCTTC	CASSPGRIYNEQFF
.	TRBJ2-6	TRBV7-3	.	TGTGCCAGCAGCTCCCGACAGGAGCCCTCTGGGGCCAACGTCCTGACTTTC	CASSSRQEPSGANVLTF
.	TRBJ1-6	TRBV4-1	.	TGCGCCAGCAGCCAAGGGACATTCGATAATTCACCCCTCCACTTT	CASSQGTFDNSPLHF
.	TRBJ1-1	TRBV7-2	.	TGTGCCAGCAGCGCAGTCACGAACACTGAAGCTTTCTTT	CASSAVTNTEAFF
.	TRBJ2-2	TRBV29-1	TRBD1	TGCAGCGTTACGGTGGGGACAGGGTCCGGGGAGCTGTTTTTT	CSVTVGTGSGELFF
.	TRBJ1-1	TRBV4-3	.	TGCGCCAGCAGCGACAGGTCCCTCTCTGAAGCTTTCTTT	CASSDRSLSEAFF
.	TRBJ1-3	TRBV6-5	TRBD1	TGTGCCAGCAGTTACGACAGGGCCGTTGGAAACACCATATATTTT	CASSYDRAVGNTIYF
.	TRBJ1-1	TRBV14	.	TGTGCCAGCAGCCAAGATGCGTTGTCTCGCGCTTTCTTT	CASSQDALSRAFF
.	TRBJ2-5	TRBV28	TRBD1	TGTGCCAGCAGTGCCGCCGGGACAGGAAAAGAGACCCAGTACTTC	CASSAAGTGKETQYF
.	TRBJ2-1	TRBV5-1	TRBD2	TGCGCCAGCAGCTTGTTAACGCGGGGGAATGAGCAGTTCTTC	CASSLLTRGNEQFF
.	TRBJ2-7	TRBV4-2	.	TGTGCCAGCAGCCAACTCGTTTGGGGGCGATACGAGCAGTACTTC	CASSQLVWGRYEQYF
few	TRBJ2-2	TRBV28	.	TGTGCCAGCAGTTTACCCCCCCCTAGCGCGAACACCGGGGAGCTGTTTTTT	CASSLPPPSANTGELFF
once	TRBJ2-7	TRBV4-3	.	TGCGCCAGCAGCCAACTACAGGGATTCTCCGAGCAGTACTTC	CASSQLQGFSEQYF
.	TRBJ2-1	TRBV9	TRBD2	TGTGCCAGCAGCGAAGCGGGACTAGCGGGAGAGGGGCAGTTCTTC	CASSEAGLAGEGQFF
once	TRBJ1-1	TRBV11-2	.	TGTGCCAGCAGCGGTACTGGAGGTGAAGCTTTCTTT	CASSGTGGEAFF
.	TRBJ1-4	TRBV5-6	.	TGTGCCAGCAGTCCCGGTCGGGTGACTAATGAAAAACTGTTTTTT	CASSPGRVTNEKLFF
.	TRBJ2-7	TRBV6-6	TRBD1	TGTGCCAGCAGTTACGGGGACAGGGGAGGCGGGCAGTACTTC	CASSYGDRGGGQYF
.	TRBJ2-1	TRBV5-6	TRBD2	TGTGCCAGCAGCTCTTCTAGCGGGAGGAGGGTTGAGCAGTTCTTC	CASSSSSGRRVEQFF
.	TRBJ1-2	TRBV9	.	TGTGCCAGCAGCGTAAGGGGTACTTATGGCTACACCTTC	CASSVRGTYGYTF
.	TRBJ2-3	TRBV7-2	.	TGTGCCAGCAGACGGGGGGCGGCAGGGGAAGGTACGCAGTATTTT	CASRRGAAGEGTQYF
few	TRBJ1-2	TRBV2	TRBD1	TGTGCCAGCAGTGGGCCGGGACAGCCAATCTATGGCTACACCTTC	CASSGPGQPIYGYTF
.	TRBJ1-3	TRBV14	.	TGTGCCAGCAGCCCCCGACAGGCATCCTCTGGAAACACCATATATTTT	CASSPRQASSGNTIYF
.	TRBJ1-1	TRBV5-1	.	TGCGCCAGCAGCGAGGGTGGTATCACTGAAGCTTTCTTT	CASSEGGITEAFF
few	TRBJ2-1	TRBV4-2	.	TGTGCCAGCAGCCAAGTTAAATTCGGTTTAGATATCTCCGTCGATGAGCAGTTCTTC	CASSQVKFGLDISVDEQFF
.	TRBJ2-5	TRBV2	.	TGTGCCAGCGCCCTAAGAACCCCGATGACAGGGATCGGCGGGGAGCAGTACTTC	CASALRTPMTGIGGEQYF
.	TRBJ1-2	TRBV9	.	TGTGCCAGCAGCGAACAGGAGCAAACGACAATATATGGCTACACCTTC	CASSEQEQTTIYGYTF
.	TRBJ1-5	TRBV28	TRBD1	TGTGCCAGCAGTTTATCAGGGACAGGGAATCAGCCCCAGCATTTT	CASSLSGTGNQPQHF
.	TRBJ1-5	TRBV27	TRBD1	TGTGCCAGCAGGAAGACAGGGGTTCAGCCCCAGCATTTT	CASRKTGVQPQHF